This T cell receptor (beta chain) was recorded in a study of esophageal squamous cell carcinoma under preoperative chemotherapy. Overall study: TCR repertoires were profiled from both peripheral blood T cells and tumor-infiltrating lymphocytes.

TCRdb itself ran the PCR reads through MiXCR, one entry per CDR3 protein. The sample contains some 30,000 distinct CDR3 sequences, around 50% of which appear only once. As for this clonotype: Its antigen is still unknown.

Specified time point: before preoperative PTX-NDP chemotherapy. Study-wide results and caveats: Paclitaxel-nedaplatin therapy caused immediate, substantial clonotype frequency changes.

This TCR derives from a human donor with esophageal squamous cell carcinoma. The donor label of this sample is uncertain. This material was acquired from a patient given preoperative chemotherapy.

The chain's CDR3 is CASRESSGTYYEQYF. The CDR3 DNA is TGTGCCAGCAGGGAATCTAGCGGGACTTACTACGAGCAGTACTTC. The rearrangement joins TRBV6-2 or TRBV6-3 to TRBJ2-7, with 9 bases identical to TRBD2. The ends lost 6 bases at V and 3 bases at J; junction bases unmatched: 9. In germline, CDR1 is MNHEY, CDR2 SVGEGT. This CDR3 spans 15 amino acids.